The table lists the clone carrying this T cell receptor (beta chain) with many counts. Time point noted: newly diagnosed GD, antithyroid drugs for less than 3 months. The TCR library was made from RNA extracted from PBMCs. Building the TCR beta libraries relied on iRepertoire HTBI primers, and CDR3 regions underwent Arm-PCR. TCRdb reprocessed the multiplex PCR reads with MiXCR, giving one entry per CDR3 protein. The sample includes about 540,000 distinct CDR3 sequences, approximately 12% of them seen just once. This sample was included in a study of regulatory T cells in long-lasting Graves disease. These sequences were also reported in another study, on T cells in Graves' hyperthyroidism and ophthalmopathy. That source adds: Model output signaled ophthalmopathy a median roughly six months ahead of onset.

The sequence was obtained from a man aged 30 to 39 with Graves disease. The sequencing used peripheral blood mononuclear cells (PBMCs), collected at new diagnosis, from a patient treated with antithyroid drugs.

This CDR3 reads CATSDQGPQGASTDTQYF. The CDR3, as DNA: TGTGCCACCAGTGACCAAGGCCCTCAAGGAGCTAGCACAGATACGCAGTATTTT. The V call is TRBV24-1, the J call TRBJ2-3, with D uncertain. V lost 4 bases and J lost 0, with 19 bases in between. Germline V lookup: CDR1 KGHDR, CDR2 SFDVKD. CDR3 length: 18 amino acids.